This TCR beta chain was captured by sequencing in a study of shared clonotypes between healthy human individuals. V was shortened by 4 bases and J by 8 bases, with 15 bases between the two germline ends. The germline V gene has CDR1 SGHKS and CDR2 YYEKEE (reference sequence). The CDR3 runs to 13 residues. Naive CD8 cells comprised CD45RO-negative, CCR7-positively selected cells, excluding terminally differentiated effector memory CD45RA+ cells. None of the donors, who were healthy HIV-negative adults, had recently had acute infections or vaccinations. Sequenced by immunoSEQ multiplex PCR; TCRdb stores in-frame clones only, minus some. The sample has hundreds of thousands of clones; roughly 95% are singletons.

The sequence was collected from a woman aged 30 to 39 in good health. The chain joins TRBV5-5 to TRBJ1-2; D is unclear. The sequencing sample was made of naive CD8+ T cells sorted from blood. The CDR3 DNA is TGTGCCAGCAGCGCGACATTGTCCGAGGGCTACACCTTC. Translation gives CASSATLSEGYTF.